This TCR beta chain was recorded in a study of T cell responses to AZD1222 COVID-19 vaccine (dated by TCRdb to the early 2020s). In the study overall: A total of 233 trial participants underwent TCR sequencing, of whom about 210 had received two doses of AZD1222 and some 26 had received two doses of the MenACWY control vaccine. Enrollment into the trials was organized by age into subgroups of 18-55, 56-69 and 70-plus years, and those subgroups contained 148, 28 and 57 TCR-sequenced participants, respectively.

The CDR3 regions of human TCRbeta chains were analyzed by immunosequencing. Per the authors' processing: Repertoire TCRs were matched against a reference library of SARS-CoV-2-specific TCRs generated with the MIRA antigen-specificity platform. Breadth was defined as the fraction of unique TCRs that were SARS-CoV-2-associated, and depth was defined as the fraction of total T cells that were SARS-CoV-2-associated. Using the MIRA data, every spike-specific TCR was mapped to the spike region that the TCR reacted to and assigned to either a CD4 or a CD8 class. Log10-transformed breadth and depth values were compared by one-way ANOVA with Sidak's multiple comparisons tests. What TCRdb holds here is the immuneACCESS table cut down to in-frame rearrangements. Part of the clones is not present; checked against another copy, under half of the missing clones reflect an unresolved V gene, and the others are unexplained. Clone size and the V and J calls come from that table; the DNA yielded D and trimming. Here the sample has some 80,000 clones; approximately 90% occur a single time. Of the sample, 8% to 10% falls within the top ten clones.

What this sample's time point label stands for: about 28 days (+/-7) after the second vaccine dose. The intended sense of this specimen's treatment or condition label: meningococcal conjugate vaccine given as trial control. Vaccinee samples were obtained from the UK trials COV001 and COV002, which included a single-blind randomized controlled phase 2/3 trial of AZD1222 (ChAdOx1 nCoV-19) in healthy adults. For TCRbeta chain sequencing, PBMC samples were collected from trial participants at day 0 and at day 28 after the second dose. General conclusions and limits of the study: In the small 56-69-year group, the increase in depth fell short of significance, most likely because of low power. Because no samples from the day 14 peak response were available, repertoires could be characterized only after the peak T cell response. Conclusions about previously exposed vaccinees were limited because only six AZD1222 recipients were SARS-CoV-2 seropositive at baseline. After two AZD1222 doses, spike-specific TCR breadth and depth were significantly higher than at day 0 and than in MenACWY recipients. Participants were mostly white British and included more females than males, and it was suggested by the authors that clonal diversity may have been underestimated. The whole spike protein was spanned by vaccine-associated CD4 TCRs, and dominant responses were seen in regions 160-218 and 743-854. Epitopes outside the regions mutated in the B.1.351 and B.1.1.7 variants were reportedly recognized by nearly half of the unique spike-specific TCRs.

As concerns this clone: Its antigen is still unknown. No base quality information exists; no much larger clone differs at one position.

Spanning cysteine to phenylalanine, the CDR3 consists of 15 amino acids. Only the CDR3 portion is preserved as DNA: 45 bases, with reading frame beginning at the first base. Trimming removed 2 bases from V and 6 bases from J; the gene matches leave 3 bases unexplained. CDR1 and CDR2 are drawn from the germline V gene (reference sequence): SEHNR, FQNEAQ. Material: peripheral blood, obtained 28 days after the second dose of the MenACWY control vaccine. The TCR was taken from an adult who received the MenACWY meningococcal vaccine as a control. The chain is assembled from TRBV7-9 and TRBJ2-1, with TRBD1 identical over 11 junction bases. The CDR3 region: CASSLMGTGGNEQFF. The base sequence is TGTGCCAGCAGCTTAATGGGGACAGGGGGCAATGAGCAGTTCTTC.